This entry is about one TCR beta chain. The specificity of this receptor is unknown. No base-level quality is on record; no much larger clone is a single base apart. In the same sample, other DNA sequences code for this CDR3. The sample's time point, from its label and the paper: about 28 days (+/-7) after the second vaccine dose. AZD1222 recipients whose second dose came at about 4 weeks and those whose second dose came at about 12 weeks were combined into one group, since spike-specific TCR depth and breadth did not differ between the two schedules. Samples from vaccinated people were obtained from the UK trials COV001 and COV002, which included a single-blind randomized controlled phase 2/3 trial of AZD1222 (ChAdOx1 nCoV-19) in healthy adults. For TCRbeta chain sequencing, PBMC samples from trial participants were taken at day 0 and at day 28 after the second dose. Measured from the cysteine to the phenylalanine, the CDR3 is 15 residues long. Left in the record is the CDR3 DNA by itself, 45 bases read in frame from the first base. Trimming accounts for 0 bases at V and 5 bases at J, while the number of junction bases matched to no gene is 5. The germline V gene sets CDR1 to SGDLS and CDR2 to YYNGEE.

This sample is part of a study of T cell responses to AZD1222 COVID-19 vaccine (dated by TCRdb to about 2021). The study in broad terms: A total of 233 trial participants underwent TCR sequencing, of whom some 210 received two doses of AZD1222 and 26 received two doses of the MenACWY control vaccine. Trial participants were enrolled by age into subgroups of 18-55, 56-69 and 70-plus years, and around 150, 28 and 57 TCR-sequenced participants, respectively, were included in these subgroups. General findings and caveats noted by the study authors: In the small 56-69-year group, the increase in depth fell short of significance, most likely because of low power. Participants were mostly white British and included more females than males, and it was suggested by the authors that clonal diversity may have been underestimated. Conclusions about previously exposed vaccinees are limited because only six or seven AZD1222 recipients were SARS-CoV-2 seropositive at baseline. Reportedly, close to half of the unique spike-specific TCRs recognized epitopes lying outside the regions that are mutated in the B.1.351 and B.1.1.7 variants. After two AZD1222 doses, spike-specific TCR breadth and depth were significantly higher than at day 0 and than in MenACWY recipients. No day 14 peak-response samples were available, so repertoires were characterized only after the peak T cell response. The vaccine-associated CD4 TCRs covered the entire spike protein, and the dominant responses fell in regions 160-218 and 743-854.

The CDR3 regions of human TCRbeta chains were analyzed by immunosequencing. Per the authors' processing: TCRs in the repertoires were compared against a reference library of SARS-CoV-2-specific TCRs that had been generated with the MIRA antigen-specificity platform. Breadth was defined as the fraction of unique TCRs that were SARS-CoV-2-associated, and depth was defined as the fraction of total T cells that were SARS-CoV-2-associated. Using the MIRA data, every spike-specific TCR was mapped to the spike region that the TCR reacted to and assigned to either a CD4 or a CD8 class. Log10-transformed breadth and depth values were compared by one-way ANOVA with Sidak's multiple comparisons tests. The table comes from immuneACCESS by way of TCRdb, which keeps in-frame sequences with V and J called. Part of the clones is missing from these tables; in studies checked, under half for an unresolved V gene and the rest for unknown reasons. From that table come the V and J calls and clone size; the DNA was used to work out D and trimming. The sample data list about 140,000 clones, and more than 85% of these were observed just once. The ten top clones hold approximately 3.8% of the sample.

Recombination joined TRBV9 with TRBJ2-5; 9 nucleotides in the junction match TRBD1. This clonotype was sampled from an adult who received the AZD1222 COVID-19 vaccine. The starting material was peripheral blood, obtained 28 days after the second AZD1222 dose. The DNA sequence is given as TGTGCCAGCAGCGTAGTGGGACAGGGTGGGGAGACCCAGTACTTC. Its protein product is CASSVVGQGGETQYF.